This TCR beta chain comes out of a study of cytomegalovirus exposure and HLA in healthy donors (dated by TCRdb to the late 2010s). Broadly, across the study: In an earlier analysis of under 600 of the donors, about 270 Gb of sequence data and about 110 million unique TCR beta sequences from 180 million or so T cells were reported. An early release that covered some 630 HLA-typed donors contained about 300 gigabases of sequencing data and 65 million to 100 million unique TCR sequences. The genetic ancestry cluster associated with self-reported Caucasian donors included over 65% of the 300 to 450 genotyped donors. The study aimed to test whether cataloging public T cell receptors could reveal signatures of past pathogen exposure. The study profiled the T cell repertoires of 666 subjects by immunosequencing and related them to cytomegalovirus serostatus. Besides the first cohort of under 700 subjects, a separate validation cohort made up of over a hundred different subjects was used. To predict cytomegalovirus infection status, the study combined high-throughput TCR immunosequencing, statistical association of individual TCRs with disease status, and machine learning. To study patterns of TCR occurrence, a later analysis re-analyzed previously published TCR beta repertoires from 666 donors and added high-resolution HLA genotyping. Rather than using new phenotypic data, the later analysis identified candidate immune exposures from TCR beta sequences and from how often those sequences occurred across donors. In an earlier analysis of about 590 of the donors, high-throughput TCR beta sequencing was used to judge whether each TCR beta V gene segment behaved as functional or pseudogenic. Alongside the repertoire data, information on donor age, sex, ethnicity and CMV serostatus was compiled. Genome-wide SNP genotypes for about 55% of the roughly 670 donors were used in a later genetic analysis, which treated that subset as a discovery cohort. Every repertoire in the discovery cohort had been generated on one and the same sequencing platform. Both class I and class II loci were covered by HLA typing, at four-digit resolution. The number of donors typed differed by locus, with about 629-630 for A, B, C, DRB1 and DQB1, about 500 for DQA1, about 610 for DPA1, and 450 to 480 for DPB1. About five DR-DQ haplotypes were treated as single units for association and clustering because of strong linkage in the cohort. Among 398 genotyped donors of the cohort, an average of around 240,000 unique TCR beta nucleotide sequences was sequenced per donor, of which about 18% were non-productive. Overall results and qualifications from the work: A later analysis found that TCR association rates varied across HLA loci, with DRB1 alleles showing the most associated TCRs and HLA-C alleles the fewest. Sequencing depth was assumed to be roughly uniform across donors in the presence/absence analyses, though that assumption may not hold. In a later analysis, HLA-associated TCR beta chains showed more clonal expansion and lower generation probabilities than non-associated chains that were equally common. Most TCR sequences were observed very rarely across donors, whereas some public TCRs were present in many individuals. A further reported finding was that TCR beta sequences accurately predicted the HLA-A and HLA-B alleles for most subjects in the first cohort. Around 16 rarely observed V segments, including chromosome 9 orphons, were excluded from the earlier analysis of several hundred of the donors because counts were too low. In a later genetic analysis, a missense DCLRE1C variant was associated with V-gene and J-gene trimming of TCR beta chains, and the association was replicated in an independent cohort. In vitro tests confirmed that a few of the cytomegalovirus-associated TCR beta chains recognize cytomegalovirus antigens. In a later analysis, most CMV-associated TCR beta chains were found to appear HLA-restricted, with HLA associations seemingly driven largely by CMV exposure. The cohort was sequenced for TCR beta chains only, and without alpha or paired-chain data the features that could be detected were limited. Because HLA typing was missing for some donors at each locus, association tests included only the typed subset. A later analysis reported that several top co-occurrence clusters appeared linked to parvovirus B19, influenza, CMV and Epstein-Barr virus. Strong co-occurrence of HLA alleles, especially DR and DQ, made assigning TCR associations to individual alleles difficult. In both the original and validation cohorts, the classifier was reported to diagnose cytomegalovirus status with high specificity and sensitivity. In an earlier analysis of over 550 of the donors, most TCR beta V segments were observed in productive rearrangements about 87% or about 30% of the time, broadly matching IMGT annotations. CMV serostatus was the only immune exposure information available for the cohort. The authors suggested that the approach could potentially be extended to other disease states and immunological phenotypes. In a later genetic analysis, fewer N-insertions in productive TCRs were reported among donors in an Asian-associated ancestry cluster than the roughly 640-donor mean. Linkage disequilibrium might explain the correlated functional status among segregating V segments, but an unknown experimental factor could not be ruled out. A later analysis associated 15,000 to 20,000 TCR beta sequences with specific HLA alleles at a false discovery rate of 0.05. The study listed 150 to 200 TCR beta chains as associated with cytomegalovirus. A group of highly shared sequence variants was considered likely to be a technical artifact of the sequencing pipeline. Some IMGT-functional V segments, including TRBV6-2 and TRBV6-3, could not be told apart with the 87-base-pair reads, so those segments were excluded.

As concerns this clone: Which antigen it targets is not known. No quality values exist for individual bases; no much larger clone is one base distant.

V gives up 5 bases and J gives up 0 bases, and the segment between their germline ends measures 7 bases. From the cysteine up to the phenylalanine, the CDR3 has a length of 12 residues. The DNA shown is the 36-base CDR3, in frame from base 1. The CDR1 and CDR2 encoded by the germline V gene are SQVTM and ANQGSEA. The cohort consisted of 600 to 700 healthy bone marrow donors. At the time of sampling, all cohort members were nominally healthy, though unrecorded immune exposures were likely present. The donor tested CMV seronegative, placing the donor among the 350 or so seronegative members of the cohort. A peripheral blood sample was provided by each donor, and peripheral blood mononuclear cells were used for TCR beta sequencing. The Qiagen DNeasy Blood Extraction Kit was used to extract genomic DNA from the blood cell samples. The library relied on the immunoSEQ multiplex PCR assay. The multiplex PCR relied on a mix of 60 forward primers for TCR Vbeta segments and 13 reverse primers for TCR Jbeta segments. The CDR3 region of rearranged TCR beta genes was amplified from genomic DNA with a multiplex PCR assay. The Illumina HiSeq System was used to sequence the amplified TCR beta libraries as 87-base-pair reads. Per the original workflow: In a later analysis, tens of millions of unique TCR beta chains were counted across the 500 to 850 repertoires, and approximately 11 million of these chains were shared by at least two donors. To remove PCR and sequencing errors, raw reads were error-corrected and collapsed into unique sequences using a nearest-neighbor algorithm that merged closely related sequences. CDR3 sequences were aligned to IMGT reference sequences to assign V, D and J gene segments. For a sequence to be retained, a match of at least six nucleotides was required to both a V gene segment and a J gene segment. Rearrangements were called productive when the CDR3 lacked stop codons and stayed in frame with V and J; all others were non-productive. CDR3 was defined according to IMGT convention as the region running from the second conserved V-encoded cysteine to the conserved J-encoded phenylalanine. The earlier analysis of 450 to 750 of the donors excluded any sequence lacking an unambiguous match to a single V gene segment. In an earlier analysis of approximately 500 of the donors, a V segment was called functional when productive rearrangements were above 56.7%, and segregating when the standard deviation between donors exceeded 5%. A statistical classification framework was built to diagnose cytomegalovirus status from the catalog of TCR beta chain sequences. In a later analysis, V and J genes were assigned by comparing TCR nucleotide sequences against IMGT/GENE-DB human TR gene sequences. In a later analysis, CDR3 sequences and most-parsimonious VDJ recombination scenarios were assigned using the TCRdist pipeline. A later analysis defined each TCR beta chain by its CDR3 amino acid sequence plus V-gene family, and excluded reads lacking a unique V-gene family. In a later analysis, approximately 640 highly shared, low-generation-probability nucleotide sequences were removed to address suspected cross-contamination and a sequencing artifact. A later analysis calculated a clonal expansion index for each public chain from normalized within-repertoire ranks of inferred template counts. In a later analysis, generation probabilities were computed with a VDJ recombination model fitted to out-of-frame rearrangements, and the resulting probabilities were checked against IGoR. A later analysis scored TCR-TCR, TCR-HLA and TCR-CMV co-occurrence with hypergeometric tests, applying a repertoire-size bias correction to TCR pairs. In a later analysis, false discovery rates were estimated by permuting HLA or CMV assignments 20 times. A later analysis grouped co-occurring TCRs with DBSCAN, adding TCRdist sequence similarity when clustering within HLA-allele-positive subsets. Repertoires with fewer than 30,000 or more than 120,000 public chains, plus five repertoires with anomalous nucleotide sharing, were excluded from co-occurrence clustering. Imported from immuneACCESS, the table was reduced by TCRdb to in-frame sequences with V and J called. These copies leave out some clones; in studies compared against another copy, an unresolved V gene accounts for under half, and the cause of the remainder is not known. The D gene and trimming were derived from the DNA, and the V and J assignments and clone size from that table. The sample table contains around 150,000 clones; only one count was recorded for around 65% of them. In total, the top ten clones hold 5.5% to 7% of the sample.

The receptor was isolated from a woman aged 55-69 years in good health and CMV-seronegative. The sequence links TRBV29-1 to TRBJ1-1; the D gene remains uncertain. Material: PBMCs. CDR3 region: CSVSSVNTEAFF. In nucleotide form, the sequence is TGCAGCGTTAGTTCAGTGAACACTGAAGCTTTCTTT.